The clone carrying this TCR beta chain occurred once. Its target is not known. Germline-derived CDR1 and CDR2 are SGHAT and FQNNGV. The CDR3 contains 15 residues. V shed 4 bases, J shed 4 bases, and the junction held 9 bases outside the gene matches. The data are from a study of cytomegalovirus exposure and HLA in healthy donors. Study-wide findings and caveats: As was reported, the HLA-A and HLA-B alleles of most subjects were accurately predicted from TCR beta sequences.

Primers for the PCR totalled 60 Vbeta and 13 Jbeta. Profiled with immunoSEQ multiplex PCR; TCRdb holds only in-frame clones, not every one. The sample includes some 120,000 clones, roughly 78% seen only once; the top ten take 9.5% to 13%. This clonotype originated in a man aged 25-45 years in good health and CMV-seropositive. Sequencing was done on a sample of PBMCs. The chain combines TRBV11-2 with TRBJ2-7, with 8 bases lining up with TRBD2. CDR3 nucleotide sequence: TGTGCCAGCAGCTCATTAGCGGGAAGCCTTTACGAGCAGTACTTC. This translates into CASSSLAGSLYEQYF.